Listed below are T cell receptor beta chains from one sample, sequenced in a study of T cells in localized non-small cell lung cancer. Libraries were prepared by immunoSEQ multiplex PCR; TCRdb keeps only in-frame clonotypes and omits some of them. The sample consists of 30,000 or so clones, around 93% of them appearing once. The material sequenced was peripheral blood, taken before any cancer treatment. These receptors all come from a female donor older than 55 with stage I lung adenocarcinoma. Each CDR3 is given without its conserved first and last residue. The size field is filled for only some rows; it gives once, few, many or a size class.

TRBV5-1	.	TRBJ2-1	ASSLAFLGGNNEQF
TRBV5-1	.	TRBJ1-4	ASSIGGRSNEKLF
TRBV9	.	TRBJ1-1	ASSPQVVAEAF
TRBV18	.	TRBJ2-7	ASSPKTGSYEQY
TRBV6-6	.	TRBJ1-1	ASSYSTRGNEAF
TRBV15	.	TRBJ2-3	ATSRDVPTWGTDTQY
TRBV30	.	TRBJ1-4	AWSVRGTDEKLF
TRBV2	.	TRBJ2-3	ASQEQGSTDTQY
TRBV5-8	.	TRBJ1-1	ASSLGRTESTEAF
TRBV19	.	TRBJ1-2	ASLGPGQGAHGYT
TRBV6-5	.	TRBJ2-7	ASSYGGLAQRYEQY
TRBV18	.	TRBJ1-5	ASSLYRGDQPQH
TRBV7-2	.	TRBJ2-3	ASSSGLAGDTQY
TRBV19	.	TRBJ2-1	ASSGRGGWNEQF
TRBV19	.	TRBJ2-3	ASSISPTSVGDTQY
TRBV5-6	.	TRBJ2-7	ASSLSNRGIEQY
TRBV6-1	.	TRBJ1-2	ASRNRGEGSGYT
TRBV6-5	.	TRBJ2-3	ASNDGRGGGTQY
TRBV6-1	.	TRBJ2-2	ASSELLQENTGELF
TRBV5-1	.	TRBJ1-1	ASSRDGTHEAF
TRBV5-3	.	TRBJ1-2	ASSSNRDGYGYT
TRBV7-2	.	TRBJ2-3	ASSSGLAGSTDTQY
TRBV7-2	.	TRBJ2-1	ASSLSGGHSYNEQF
TRBV29-1	.	TRBJ1-3	SVAIAGQGFGNTIY
TRBV6-1	few	TRBJ1-5	ASSQRGNQPQH
TRBV29-1	once	TRBJ1-2	STKGTEDGYT
TRBV7-8	.	TRBJ1-6	ASSSSQGYNSPLH
TRBV5-4	.	TRBJ2-3	ASSLVGGGPQY
TRBV6-6	.	TRBJ1-1	ASSYGQLNTEAF
TRBV5-1	.	TRBJ2-1	ASRTDLGNEQF
TRBV5-1	.	TRBJ2-7	ASSSAGVSYEQY
TRBV7-2	.	TRBJ2-6	ASSPTSSSGANVLT
TRBV2	.	TRBJ2-7	ASSERGFPYEQY
TRBV30	.	TRBJ1-6	AWSVNANSPLH
TRBV27	.	TRBJ1-2	ASSSKGAHGYT
TRBV10-3	.	TRBJ1-2	AISGFGEVDYGYT
TRBV27	.	TRBJ2-3	ASGPSGGTYSTDTQY
TRBV7-9	.	TRBJ1-3	ASSLAGGNTIY
TRBV5-1	.	TRBJ1-1	ASSLTLNTEAF
TRBV2	.	TRBJ2-3	ASWAARASTDTQY
TRBV9	few	TRBJ1-1	ASSVGGSDTEAF
TRBV6-1	.	TRBJ2-1	ASSVTQRRAYNEQF
TRBV9	.	TRBJ2-7	ASSYDSAGGEQY
TRBV19	.	TRBJ1-2	ASSIVTTGTNYGYT
TRBV19	.	TRBJ1-5	ASRGGPQPQH
TRBV19	.	TRBJ2-1	ASSMTGQGSFEQF
TRBV18	.	TRBJ2-3	ASSRNTADTQY
TRBV6-1	.	TRBJ2-1	ASYSDETF
TRBV2	.	TRBJ1-2	ASESAQGDYGYT
TRBV7-9	.	TRBJ2-3	ASSRDQTAQY
TRBV6-5	.	TRBJ2-3	ASSLGRTSTDTQY
TRBV5-1	.	TRBJ2-5	ASSLEVGLQETQY
TRBV28	.	TRBJ1-1	ASRGGDTEAF
TRBV7-2	.	TRBJ1-6	ASSLGEGVYSPLH
TRBV9	.	TRBJ1-1	ASSENYRPGYTEAF
TRBV5-4	few	TRBJ1-1	ASSLEQGSTEAF
TRBV7-9	.	TRBJ2-7	ASSPTGYEQY
TRBV9	.	TRBJ1-2	ASSATVPNYGYT